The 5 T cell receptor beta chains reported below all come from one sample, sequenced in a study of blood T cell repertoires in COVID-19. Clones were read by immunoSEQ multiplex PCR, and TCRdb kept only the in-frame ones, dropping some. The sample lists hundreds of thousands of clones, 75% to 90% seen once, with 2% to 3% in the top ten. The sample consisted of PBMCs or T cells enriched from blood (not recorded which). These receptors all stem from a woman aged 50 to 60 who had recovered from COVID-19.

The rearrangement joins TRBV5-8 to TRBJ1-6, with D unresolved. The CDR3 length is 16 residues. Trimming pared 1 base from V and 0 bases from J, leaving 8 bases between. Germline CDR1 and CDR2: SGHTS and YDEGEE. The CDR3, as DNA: TGTGCCAGCAGCTTGAACCGGGGCTCCTATAATTCACCCCTCCACTTT. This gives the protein CASSLNRGSYNSPLHF.

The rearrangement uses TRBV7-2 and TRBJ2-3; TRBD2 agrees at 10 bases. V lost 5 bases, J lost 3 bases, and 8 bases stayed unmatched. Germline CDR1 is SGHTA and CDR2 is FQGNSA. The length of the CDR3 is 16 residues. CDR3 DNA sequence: TGTGCCAGCAGCCGCGACCCGGGACTAGCGACAGATACGCAGTATTTT. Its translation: CASSRDPGLATDTQYF.

The CDR3 reads CASRGLRADTQYF. For the CDR3, the DNA is TGTGCCAGCAGGGGGCTCCGCGCAGATACGCAGTATTTT. V usage is TRBV12-3 or TRBV12-4 and J usage is TRBJ2-3; D is possibly TRBD1 (5 bases). V was clipped by 6 bases and J by 4 bases, with 11 bases between them. The CDR3 is made up of 13 amino acids.

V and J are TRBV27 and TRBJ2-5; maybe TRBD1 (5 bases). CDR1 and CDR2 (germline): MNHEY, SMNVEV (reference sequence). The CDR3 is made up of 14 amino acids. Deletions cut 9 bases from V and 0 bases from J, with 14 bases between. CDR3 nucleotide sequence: TGTGCCAGAAACAGGCTGCTCTACCAAGAGACCCAGTACTTC. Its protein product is CARNRLLYQETQYF.

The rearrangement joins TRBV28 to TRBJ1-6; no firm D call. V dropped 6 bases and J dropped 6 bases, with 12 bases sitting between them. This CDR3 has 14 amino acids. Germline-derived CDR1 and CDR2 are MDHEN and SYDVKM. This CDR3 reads CASRRELGNSPLHF. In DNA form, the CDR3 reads TGTGCCAGCAGAAGGGAGCTGGGTAATTCACCCCTCCACTTT.